The entry below gives a single TCR beta chain sequence along with its context. The antigen remains unidentified. This specimen comes from a study of cytotoxic CD8 clonotypes in ibrutinib-treated CLL. The study's findings and limits: Samples were collected at differing times from sustained-remission and progressing patients.

Measured with immunoSEQ multiplex PCR; TCRdb has only the in-frame clones, and not every one. The sample has roughly 200,000 clones, about 72% seen once. Trimming cost V 4 bases and J 3 bases; bases outside gene matches: 0. Germline CDR1 SGHRS, CDR2 YFSETQ. This CDR3 contains 12 residues. The genes are TRBV5-1 and TRBJ2-7, with TRBD2 matching over 8 bases. The sequence was obtained from a human donor with chronic lymphocytic leukemia. The material sequenced was PBMCs, taken after 24 months of ibrutinib treatment. CDR3 nucleotides: TGCGCCAGCAGCCGGGAGGGCTACGAGCAGTACTTC. Translating gives CASSREGYEQYF.